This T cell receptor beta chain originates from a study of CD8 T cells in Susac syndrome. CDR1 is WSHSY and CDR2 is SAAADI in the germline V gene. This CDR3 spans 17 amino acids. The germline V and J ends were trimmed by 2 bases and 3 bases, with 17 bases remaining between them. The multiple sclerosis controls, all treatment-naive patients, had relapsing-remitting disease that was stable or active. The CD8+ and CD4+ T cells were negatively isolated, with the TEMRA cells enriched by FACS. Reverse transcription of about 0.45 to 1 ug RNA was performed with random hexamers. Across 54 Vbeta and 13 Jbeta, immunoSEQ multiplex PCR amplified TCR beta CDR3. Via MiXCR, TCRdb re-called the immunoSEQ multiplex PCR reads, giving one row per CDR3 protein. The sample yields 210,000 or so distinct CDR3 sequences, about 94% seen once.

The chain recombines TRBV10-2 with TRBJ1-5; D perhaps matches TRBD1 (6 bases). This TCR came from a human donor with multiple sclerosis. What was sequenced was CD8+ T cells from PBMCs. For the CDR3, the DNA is TGCGCCAGCAGTGAGCAGGATCGACAGGACCACAATCAGCCCCAGCATTTT. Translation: CASSEQDRQDHNQPQHF.